This TCR beta chain was found in a study of OX40 agonist ivuxolimab in advanced cancers. Cycle 7 day 1, cycle 4 day 1, and baseline were the timepoints at which blood was sampled. Study outcomes and limitations: Antigens targeted by the expanded peripheral T cells were not determined. More expanded clones were found, on average, in CD8+ than in CD4+ T cells.

Sequencing was performed with immunoSEQ multiplex PCR; in TCRdb, only in-frame clones are kept and a portion is missing. The sample includes 45,000 to 65,000 clones, more than 80% seen only once; the top ten take 0.6% to 0.8%. Germline-derived CDR1 and CDR2 are SGHTA and FQGNSA. With 0 bases removed from V and 3 bases from J, the gap between germline ends came to 3 bases. The CDR3 consists of 12 residues. In regard to this clone: Its specificity is unknown.

The chain carries TRBV7-2 and TRBJ2-7, with D hard to call. Source: CD4+ or CD8+ T cells sorted from blood, taken in a trial of the OX40 agonist ivuxolimab. The origin of this receptor is an adult with an advanced solid tumor such as melanoma, head and neck, liver or kidney cancer. CDR3: CASSLAYYEQYF. CDR3 nucleotide sequence: TGTGCCAGCAGCTTAGCGTACTACGAGCAGTACTTC.